The clone carrying this T cell receptor (beta chain) was observed at least ten times. Its specificity is not known. Every diagnosis used clinical symptoms, serum thyroxine and TRAb, thyroid ultrasound and orbital computed tomography. TCR beta CDR3 regions were amplified from RNA transcripts. The primer set for the first-round RT-PCR of the TCR CDR3 was HTBI. TCRdb re-called the multiplex PCR reads with MiXCR, one entry per CDR3 protein. The sample has approximately 480,000 distinct CDR3 sequences, more than 20% seen once. The data stem from a study of T cells in Graves' hyperthyroidism and ophthalmopathy. Turning to the study itself: The initial diagnosis was the point when peripheral blood was collected, ahead of any treatment.

Overall study findings and caveats: Peripheral blood also featured most of the thyroid clonotypes expanded above 0.001. In simple terms, a model built on 13 V-J features told ophthalmopathy apart from stable hyperthyroidism.

V dropped 0 bases and J dropped 6 bases, with 5 bases sitting between them. There are 13 residues in the CDR3. CDR1 MNHEY and CDR2 SVGAGI come from the germline V gene. Sequenced sample: blood. The clonotype originates from a man younger than 30 with Graves' hyperthyroidism. The chain couples TRBV6-5 to TRBJ2-2, with D hard to call. Here the CDR3 reads CASSYSSSGELFF. The CDR3 DNA reads as TGTGCCAGCAGTTACTCGAGTTCCGGGGAGCTGTTTTTT.